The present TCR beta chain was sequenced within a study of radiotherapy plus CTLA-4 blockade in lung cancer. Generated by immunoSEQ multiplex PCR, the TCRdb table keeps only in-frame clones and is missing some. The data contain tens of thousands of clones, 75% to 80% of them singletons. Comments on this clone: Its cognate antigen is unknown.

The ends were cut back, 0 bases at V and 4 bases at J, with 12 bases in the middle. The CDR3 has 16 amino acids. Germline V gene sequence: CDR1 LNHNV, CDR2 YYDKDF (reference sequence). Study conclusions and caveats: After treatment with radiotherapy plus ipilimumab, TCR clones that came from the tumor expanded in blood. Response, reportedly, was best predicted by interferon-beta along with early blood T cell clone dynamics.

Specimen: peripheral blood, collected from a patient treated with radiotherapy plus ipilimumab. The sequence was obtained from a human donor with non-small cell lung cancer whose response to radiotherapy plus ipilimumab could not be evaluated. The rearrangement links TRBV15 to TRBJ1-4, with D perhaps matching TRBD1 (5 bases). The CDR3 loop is CATSRDVGGFNEKLFF. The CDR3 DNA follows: TGTGCCACCAGCAGAGACGTGGGGGGGTTTAATGAAAAACTGTTTTTT. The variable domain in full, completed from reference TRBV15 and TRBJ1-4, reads DAMVIQNPRYQVTQFGKPVTLSCSQTLNHNVMYWYQQKSSQAPKLLFHYYDKDFNNEADTPDNFQSRRPNTSFCFLDIRSPGLGDTAMYLCATSRDVGGFNEKLFFGSGTQLSVL.